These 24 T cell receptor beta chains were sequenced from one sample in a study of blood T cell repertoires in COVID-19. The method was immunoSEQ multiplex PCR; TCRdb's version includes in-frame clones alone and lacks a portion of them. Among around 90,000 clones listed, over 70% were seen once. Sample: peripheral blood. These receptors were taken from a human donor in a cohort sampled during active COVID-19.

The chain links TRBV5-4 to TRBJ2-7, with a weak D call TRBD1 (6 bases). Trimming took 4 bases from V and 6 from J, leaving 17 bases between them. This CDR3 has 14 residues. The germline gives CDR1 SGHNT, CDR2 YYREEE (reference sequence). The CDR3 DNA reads TGTGCCAGCAGCCCACGGGACAAAGGAGGCGAGCAGTACTTC. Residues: CASSPRDKGGEQYF. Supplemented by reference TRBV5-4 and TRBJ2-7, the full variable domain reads ETGVTQSPTHLIKTRGQQVTLRCSSQSGHNTVSWYQQALGQGPQFIFQYYREEENGRGNFPPRFSGLQFPNYSSELNVNALELDDSALYLCASSPRDKGGEQYFGPGTRLTVT.

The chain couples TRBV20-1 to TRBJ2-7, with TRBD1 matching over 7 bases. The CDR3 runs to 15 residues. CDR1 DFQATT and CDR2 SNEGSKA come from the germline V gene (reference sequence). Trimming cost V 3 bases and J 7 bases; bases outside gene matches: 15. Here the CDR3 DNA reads TGCAGTGCTAGTACAGCCCGGGACAGTGGTGGGGAGCAGTACTTC. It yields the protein CSASTARDSGGEQYF.

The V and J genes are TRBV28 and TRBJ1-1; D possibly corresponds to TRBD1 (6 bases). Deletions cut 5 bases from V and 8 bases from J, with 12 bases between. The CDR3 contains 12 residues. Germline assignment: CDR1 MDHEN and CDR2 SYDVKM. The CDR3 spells CASSTGSVEAFF. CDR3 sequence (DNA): TGTGCCAGCAGTACAGGGTCGGTAGAAGCTTTCTTT.

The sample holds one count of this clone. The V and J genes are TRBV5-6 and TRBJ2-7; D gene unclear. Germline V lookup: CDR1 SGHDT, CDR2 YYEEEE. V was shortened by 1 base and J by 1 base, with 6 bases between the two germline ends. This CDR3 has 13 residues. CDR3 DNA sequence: TGTGCCAGCAGCTTGACTATTTCCTACGAGCAGTACTTC. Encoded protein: CASSLTISYEQYF.

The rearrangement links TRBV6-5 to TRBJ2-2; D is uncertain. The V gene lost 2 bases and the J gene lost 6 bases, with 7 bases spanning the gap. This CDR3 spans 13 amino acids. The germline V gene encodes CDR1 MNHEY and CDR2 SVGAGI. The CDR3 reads CASSYLSPGELFF. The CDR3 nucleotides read TGTGCCAGCAGTTACCTCAGTCCCGGGGAGCTGTTTTTT.

This chain's CDR3 is CAIRQGANTEAFF. As DNA, the CDR3 is TGTGCCATCAGACAGGGGGCGAACACTGAAGCTTTCTTT. The genes are TRBV10-3 and TRBJ1-1; TRBD1 aligns across 9 bases. V was clipped by 6 bases and J by 1 base; unmatched bases: 0. CDR3 length: 13 residues. The germline V gene has CDR1 ENHRY and CDR2 SYGVKD.

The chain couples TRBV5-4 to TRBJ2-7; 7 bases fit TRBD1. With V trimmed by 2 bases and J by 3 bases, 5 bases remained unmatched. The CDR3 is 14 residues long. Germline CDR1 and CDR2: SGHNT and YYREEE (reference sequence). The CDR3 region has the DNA TGTGCCAGCAGCTTTGTGGACAGGAACTACGAGCAGTACTTC. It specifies CASSFVDRNYEQYF.

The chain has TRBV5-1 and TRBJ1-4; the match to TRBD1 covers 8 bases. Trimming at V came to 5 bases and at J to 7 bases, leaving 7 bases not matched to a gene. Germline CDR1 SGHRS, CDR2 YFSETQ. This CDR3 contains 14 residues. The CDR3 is CASREQGGVEKLFF. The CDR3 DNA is TGCGCCAGCAGGGAACAGGGGGGTGTTGAAAAACTGTTTTTT.

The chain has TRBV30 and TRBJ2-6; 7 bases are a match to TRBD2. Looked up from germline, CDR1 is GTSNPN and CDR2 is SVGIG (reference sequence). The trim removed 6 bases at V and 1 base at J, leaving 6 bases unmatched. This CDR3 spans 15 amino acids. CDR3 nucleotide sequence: TGTGCCTGCAGCCCCGGGGGGTCTGGGGCCAACGTCCTGACTTTC. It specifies CACSPGGSGANVLTF.

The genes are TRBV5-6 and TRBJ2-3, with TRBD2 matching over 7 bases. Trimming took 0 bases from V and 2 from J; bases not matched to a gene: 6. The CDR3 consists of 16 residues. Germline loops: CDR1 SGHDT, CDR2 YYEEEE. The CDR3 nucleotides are TGTGCCAGCAGCTTGGGGTCGGCGGGAGCCACAGATACGCAGTATTTT. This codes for CASSLGSAGATDTQYF.

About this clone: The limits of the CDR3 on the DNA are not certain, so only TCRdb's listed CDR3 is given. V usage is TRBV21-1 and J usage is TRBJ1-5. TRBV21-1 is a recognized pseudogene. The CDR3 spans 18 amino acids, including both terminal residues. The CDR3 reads CASSKVGNWGGGNQPQHF.

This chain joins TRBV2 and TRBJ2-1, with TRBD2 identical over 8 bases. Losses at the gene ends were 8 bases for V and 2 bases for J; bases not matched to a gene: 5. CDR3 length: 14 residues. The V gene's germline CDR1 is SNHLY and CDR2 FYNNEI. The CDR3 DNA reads TGTGCCAGCGGGGGGACTAGACCCTACAATGAGCAGTTCTTC. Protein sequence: CASGGTRPYNEQFF.

CDR3 region: CSASSGGYTF. As DNA, the CDR3 is TGCAGTGCTAGTTCAGGCGGCTACACCTTC. This chain connects TRBV20-1 to TRBJ1-2; D is uncertain. Germline V gene lookup returns CDR1 DFQATT and CDR2 SNEGSKA (reference sequence). The CDR3 is 10 residues long. With 3 bases removed from V and 8 bases from J, the gap between germline ends came to 7 bases.

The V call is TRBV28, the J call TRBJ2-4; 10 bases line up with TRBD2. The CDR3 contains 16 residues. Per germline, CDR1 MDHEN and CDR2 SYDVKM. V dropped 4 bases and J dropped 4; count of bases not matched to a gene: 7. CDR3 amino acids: CASSYASGSAKNIQYF. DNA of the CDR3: TGTGCCAGCAGTTACGCTAGCGGGAGCGCGAAAAACATTCAGTACTTC.

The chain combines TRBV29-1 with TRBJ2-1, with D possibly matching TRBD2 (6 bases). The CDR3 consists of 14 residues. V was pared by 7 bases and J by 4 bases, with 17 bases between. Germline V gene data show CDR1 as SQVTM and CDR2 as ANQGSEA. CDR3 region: CSGDSGGPYNEQFF. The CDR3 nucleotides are TGCAGCGGTGATAGCGGAGGACCTTACAATGAGCAGTTCTTC.

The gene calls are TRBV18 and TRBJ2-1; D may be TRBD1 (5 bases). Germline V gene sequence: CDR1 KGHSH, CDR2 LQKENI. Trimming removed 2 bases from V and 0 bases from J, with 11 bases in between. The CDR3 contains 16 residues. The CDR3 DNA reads TGTGCCAGCTCACCAACTGACAGATTCTCCTACAATGAGCAGTTCTTC. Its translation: CASSPTDRFSYNEQFF.

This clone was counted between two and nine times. In nucleotides, the CDR3 is TGCGCCAGCACCCCGGGACTAGCGGGCTACGAGCAGTACTTC. Translating it yields CASTPGLAGYEQYF. The chain combines TRBV5-1 with TRBJ2-7; 12 positions match TRBD2. With V trimmed by 6 bases and J by 3 bases, 4 bases remained unmatched. The germline CDR1 and CDR2 sequences are SGHRS and YFSETQ. This CDR3 contains 14 residues.

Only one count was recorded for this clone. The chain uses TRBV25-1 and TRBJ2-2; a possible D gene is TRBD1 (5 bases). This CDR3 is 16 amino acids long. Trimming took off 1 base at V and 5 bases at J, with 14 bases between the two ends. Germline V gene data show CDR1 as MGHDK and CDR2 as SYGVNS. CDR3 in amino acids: CASSESRIRGTGELFF. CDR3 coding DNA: TGTGCCAGCAGTGAATCACGTATTAGGGGAACCGGGGAGCTGTTTTTT.

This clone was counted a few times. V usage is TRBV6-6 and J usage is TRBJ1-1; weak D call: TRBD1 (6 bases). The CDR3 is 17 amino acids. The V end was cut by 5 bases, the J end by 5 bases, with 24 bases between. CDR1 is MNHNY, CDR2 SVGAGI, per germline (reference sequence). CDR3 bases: TGTGCCAGCAGTCCAAGGCTCACAGCGGGGGCGAGGACTGAAGCTTTCTTT. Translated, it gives CASSPRLTAGARTEAFF.

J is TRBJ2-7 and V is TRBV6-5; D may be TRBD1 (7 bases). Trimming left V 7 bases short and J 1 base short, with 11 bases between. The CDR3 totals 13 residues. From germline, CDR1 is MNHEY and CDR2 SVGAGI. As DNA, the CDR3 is TGTGCCAGCACGCGGGACAGATCCTACGAGCAGTACTTC. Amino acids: CASTRDRSYEQYF.

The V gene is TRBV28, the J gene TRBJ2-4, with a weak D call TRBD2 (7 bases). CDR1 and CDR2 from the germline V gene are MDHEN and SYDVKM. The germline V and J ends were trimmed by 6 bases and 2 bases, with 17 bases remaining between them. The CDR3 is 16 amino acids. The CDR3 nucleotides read TGTGCCAGCAGCCGCGGGGGCGTTAGGACCAAAAACATTCAGTACTTC. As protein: CASSRGGVRTKNIQYF.

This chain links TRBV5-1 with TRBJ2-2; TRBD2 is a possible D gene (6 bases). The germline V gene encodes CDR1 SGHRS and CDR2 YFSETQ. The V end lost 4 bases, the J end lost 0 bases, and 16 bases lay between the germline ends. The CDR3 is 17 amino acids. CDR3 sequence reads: CASSPPPPGANTGELFF. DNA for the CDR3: TGCGCCAGCAGCCCCCCACCCCCGGGAGCGAACACCGGGGAGCTGTTTTTT.

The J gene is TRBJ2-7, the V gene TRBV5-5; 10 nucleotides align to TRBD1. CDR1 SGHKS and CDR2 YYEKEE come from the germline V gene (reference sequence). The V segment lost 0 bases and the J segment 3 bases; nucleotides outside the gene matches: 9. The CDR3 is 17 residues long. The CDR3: CASSLGIAGQGFYEQYF. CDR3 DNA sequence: TGTGCCAGCAGCTTGGGAATAGCGGGACAGGGGTTCTACGAGCAGTACTTC.

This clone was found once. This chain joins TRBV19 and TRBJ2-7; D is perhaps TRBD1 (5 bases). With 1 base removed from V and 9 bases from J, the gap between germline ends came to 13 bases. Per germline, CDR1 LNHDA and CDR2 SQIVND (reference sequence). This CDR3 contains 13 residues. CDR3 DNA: TGTGCCAGTAGTATAGGACTCGGACAATCGCAGTACTTC. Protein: CASSIGLGQSQYF. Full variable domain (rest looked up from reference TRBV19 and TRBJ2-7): DGGITQSPKYLFRKEGQNVTLSCEQNLNHDAMYWYRQDPGQGLRLIYYSQIVNDFQKGDIAEGYSVSREKKESFPLTVTSAQKNPTAFYLCASSIGLGQSQYFGPGTRLTVT.